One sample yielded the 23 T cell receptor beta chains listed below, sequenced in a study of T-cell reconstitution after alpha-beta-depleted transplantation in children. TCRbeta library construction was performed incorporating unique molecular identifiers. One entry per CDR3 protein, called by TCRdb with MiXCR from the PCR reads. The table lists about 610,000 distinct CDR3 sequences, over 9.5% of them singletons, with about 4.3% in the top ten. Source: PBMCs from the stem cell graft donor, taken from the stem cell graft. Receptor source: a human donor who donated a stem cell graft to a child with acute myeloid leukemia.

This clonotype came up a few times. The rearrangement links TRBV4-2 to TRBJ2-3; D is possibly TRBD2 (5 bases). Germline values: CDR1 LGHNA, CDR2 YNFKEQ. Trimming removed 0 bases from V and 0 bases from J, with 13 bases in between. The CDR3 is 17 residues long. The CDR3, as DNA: TGTGCCAGCAGCCAAGAGGGGTTGGACTCTAGCACAGATACGCAGTATTTT. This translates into CASSQEGLDSSTDTQYF.

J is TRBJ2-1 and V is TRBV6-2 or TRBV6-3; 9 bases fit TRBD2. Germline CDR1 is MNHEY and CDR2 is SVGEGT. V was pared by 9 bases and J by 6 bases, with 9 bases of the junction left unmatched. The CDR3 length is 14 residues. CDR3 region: CASKLAGWGNEQFF. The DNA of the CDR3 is TGTGCCAGTAAGCTAGCGGGATGGGGCAATGAGCAGTTCTTC.

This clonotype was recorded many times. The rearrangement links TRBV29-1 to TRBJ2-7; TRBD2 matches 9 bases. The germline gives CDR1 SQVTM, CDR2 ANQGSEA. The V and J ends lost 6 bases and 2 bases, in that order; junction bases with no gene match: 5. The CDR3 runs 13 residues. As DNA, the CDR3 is TGCAGCGTCAGGGCTAGCGGGGCCTACGAGCAGTACTTC. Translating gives CSVRASGAYEQYF.

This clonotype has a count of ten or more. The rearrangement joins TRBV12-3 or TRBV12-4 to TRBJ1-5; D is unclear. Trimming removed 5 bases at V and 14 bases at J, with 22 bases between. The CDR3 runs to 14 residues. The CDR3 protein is CASSVSGNSVLKHF. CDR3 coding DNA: TGTGCCAGCAGTGTGTCGGGAAACAGCGTCCTGAAGCATTTT.

The CDR3 here is CASSLGLDRGDGYTF. The CDR3, as DNA: TGTGCCAGCAGCTTAGGTCTGGACAGGGGAGATGGCTACACCTTC. The rearrangement links TRBV7-6 to TRBJ1-2; 9 nucleotides agree with TRBD1. This CDR3 has 15 residues. Germline CDR1 and CDR2: SGHVS and FNYEAQ. V lost 1 base and J lost 6; bases outside the gene matches: 6.

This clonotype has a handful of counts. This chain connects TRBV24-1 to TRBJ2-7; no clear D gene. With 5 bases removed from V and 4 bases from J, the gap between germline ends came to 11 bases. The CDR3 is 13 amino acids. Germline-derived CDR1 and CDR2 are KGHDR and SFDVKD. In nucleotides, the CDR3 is TGTGCCACCAGTGGTGTAACTGGGTACGAGCAGTACTTC. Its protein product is CATSGVTGYEQYF.

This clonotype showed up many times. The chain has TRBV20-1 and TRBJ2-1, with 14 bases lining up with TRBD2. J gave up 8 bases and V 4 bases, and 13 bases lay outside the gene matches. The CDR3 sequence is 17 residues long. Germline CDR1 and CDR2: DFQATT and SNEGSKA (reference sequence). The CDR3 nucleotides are TGCAGTGCTAAGGGACTAGCGGGAGCTCAGGCCCTCGATGAGCAGTTCTTC. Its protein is CSAKGLAGAQALDEQFF.

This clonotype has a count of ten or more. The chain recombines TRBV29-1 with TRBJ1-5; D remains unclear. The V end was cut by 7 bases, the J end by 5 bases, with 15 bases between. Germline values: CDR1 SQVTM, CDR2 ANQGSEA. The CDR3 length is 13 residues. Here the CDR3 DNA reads TGCAGCGGAGCCCGGGGTCCCGATCAGCCCCAGCATTTT. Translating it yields CSGARGPDQPQHF.

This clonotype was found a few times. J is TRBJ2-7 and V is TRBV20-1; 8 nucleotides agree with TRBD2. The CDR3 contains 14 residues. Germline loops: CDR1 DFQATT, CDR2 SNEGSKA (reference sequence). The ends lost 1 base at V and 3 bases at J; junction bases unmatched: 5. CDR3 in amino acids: CSARVAGWVYEQYF. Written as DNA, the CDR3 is TGCAGTGCTAGAGTAGCGGGATGGGTCTACGAGCAGTACTTC.

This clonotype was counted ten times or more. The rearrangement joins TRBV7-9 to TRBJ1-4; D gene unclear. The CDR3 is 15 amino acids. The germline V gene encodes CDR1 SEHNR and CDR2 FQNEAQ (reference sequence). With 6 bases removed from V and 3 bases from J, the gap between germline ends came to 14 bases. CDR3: CASSGPVQANEKLFF. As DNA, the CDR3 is TGTGCCAGCAGTGGGCCCGTCCAGGCTAATGAAAAACTGTTTTTT. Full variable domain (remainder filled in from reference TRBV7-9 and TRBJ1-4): DTGVSQNPRHKITKRGQNVTFRCDPISEHNRLYWYRQTLGQGPEFLTYFQNEAQLEKSRLLSDRFSAERPKGSFSTLEIQRTEQGDSAMYLCASSGPVQANEKLFFGSGTQLSVL.

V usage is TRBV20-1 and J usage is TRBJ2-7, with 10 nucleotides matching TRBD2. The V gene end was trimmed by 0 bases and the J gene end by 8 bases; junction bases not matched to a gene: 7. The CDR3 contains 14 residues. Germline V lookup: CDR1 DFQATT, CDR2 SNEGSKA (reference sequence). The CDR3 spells CSAREGRAGGKQYF. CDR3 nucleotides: TGCAGTGCTAGAGAAGGACGAGCGGGAGGGAAGCAGTACTTC.

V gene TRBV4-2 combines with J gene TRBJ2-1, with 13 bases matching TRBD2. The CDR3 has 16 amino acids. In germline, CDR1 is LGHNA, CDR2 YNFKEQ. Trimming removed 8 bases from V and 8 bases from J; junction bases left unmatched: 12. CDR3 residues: CASQPLLAGGRHEQFF. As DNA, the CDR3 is TGTGCCAGCCAGCCACTACTAGCGGGAGGGCGGCATGAGCAGTTCTTC.

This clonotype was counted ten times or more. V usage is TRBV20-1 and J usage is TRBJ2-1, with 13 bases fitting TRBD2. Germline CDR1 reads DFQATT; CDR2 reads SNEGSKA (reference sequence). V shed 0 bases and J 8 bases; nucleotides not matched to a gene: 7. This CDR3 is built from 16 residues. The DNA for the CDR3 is TGCAGTGCTAGAGATCCACTAGCGGGAGGGCCTTATGAGCAGTTCTTC. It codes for CSARDPLAGGPYEQFF.

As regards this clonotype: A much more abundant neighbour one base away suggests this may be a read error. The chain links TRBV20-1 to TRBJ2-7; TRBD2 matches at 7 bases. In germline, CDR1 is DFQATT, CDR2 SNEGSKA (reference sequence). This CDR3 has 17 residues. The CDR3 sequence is CTALFPPSGQSSYEQYF. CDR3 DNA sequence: TGCACTGCTCTCTTTCCACCTAGCGGCCAGAGCTCCTACGAGCAGTACTTC.

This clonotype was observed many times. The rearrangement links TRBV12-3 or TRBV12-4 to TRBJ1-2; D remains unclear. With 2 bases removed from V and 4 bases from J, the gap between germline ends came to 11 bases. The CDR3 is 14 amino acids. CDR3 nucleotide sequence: TGTGCCAGCAGTTTACCCCTACCGCCCTATGGCTACACCTTC. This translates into CASSLPLPPYGYTF.

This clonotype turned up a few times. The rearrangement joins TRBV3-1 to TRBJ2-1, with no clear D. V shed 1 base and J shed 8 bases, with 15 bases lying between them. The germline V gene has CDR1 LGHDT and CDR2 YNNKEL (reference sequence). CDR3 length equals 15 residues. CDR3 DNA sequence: TGTGCCAGCAGCCAAGGGAAAGGCCTCCCCCATGAGCAGTTCTTC. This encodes CASSQGKGLPHEQFF.

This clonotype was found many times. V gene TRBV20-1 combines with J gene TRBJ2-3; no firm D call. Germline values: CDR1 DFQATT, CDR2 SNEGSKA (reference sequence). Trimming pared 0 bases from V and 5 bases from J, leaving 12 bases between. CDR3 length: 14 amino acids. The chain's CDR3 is CSARDRASRDTQYF. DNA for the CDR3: TGCAGTGCTAGAGATAGGGCTAGTAGAGATACGCAGTATTTT.

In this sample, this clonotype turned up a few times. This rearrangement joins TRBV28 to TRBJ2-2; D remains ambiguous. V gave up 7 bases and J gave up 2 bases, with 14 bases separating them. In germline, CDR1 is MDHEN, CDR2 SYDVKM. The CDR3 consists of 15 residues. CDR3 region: CASNLPLGNTGELFF. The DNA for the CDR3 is TGTGCCAGCAACCTACCCCTAGGAAACACCGGGGAGCTGTTTTTT.

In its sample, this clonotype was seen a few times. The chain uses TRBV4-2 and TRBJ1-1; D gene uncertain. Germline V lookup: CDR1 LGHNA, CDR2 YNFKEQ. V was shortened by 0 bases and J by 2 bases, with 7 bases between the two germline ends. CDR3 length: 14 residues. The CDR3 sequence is CASSQESDNTEAFF. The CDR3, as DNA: TGTGCCAGCAGCCAAGAATCGGATAACACTGAAGCTTTCTTT.

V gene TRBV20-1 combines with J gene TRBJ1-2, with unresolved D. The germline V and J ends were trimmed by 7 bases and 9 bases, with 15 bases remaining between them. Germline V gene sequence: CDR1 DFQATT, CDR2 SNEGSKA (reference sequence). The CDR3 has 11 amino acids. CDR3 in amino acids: CSVATRGSYTF. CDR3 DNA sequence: TGCAGTGTCGCCACCCGGGGTAGCTACACCTTC.

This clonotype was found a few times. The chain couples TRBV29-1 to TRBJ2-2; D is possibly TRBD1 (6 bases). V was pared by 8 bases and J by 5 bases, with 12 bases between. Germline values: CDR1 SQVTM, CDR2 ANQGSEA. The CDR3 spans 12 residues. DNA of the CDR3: TGCAGCCATACAGGGAATACCGGGGAGCTGTTTTTT. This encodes CSHTGNTGELFF.

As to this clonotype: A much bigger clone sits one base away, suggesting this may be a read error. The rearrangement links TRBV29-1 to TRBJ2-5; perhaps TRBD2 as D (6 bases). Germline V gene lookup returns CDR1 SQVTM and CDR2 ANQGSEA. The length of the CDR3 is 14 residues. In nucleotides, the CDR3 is TGCAGCGTTGAGTACCGCGGGAAAGAAGAGACCCAGAACTTC. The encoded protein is CSVEYRGKEETQNF.

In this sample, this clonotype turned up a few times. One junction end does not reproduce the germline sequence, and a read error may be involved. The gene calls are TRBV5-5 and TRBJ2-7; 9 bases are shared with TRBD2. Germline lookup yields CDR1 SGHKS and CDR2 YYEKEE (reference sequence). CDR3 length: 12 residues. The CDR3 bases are TGTGCCAGCAGCTTGGAACCGGGACTAGCAATCTTC. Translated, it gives CASSLEPGLAIF.